This is a list of T cell receptor beta chains from one sample in a study of T cell responses to AZD1222 COVID-19 vaccine. TCRdb's table, derived via immunoSEQ multiplex PCR, lists solely in-frame clones and lacks some. Altogether more than 140,000 clones are present, roughly 90% being singletons, with the ten largest covering 2.5% to 3.5%. The sequences come from peripheral blood, collected on day 0 of AZD1222 vaccination. The source of these receptors is an adult in good health. Both conserved end residues are part of each CDR3. Fields, in order: V gene, J gene, D gene, CDR3 protein, CDR3 DNA. D genes are given only for firm matches.

TRBV13,TRBJ1-2,-,CASSRADYGYTF,TGTGCCAGCAGTCGGGCCGACTATGGCTACACCTTC
TRBV7-8,TRBJ1-3,-,CASSPSSGNTIYF,TGTGCCAGCAGCCCATCGTCTGGAAACACCATATATTTT
TRBV30,TRBJ1-5,-,CAWSRAANQPQHF,TGTGCCTGGAGTAGGGCAGCCAATCAGCCCCAGCATTTT
TRBV6-5,TRBJ2-7,TRBD2,CASTVSGGGSYEQYF,TGTGCCAGCACTGTAAGCGGGGGAGGCTCCTACGAGCAGTACTTC
TRBV6-5,TRBJ2-7,TRBD2,CASRPGTRHYEQYF,TGTGCCAGCCGGCCCGGGACTAGACACTACGAGCAGTACTTC
TRBV23-1,TRBJ1-4,-,CASCQRSTENEKLFF,TGCGCCAGCTGCCAAAGGAGCACAGAAAATGAAAAACTGTTTTTT
TRBV5-6,TRBJ2-1,TRBD2,CASSGRAGFLYNEQFF,TGTGCCAGCAGCGGGAGGGCAGGATTTTTGTACAATGAGCAGTTCTTC
TRBV12-5,TRBJ1-5,-,CASGLDRYSNQPQHF,TGTGCTAGTGGTTTGGACAGGTATAGCAATCAGCCCCAGCATTTT
TRBV19,TRBJ2-2,-,CASSTWGRANTGELFF,TGTGCCAGTAGTACGTGGGGCAGGGCGAACACCGGGGAGCTGTTTTTT
TRBV7-6,TRBJ1-1,-,CASSLVSRGDTEAFF,TGTGCCAGCAGCTTAGTTTCGCGGGGGGACACTGAAGCTTTCTTT
TRBV19,TRBJ2-1,-,CASSIFSGTNNEQFF,TGTGCCAGTAGCATTTTTAGCGGAACGAACAATGAGCAGTTCTTC